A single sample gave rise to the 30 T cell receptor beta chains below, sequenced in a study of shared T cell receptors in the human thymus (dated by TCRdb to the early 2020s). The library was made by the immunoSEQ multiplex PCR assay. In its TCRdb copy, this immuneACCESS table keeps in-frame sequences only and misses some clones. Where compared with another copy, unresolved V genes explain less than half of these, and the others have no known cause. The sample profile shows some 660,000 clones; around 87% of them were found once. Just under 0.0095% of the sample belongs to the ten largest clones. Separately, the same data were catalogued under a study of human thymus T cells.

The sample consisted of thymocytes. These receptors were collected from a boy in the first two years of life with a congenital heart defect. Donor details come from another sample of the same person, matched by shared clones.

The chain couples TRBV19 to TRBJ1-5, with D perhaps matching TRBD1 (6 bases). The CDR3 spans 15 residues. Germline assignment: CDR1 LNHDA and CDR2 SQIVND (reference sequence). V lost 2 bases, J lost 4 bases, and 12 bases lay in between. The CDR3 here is CASSIKRQANQPQHF. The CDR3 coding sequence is TGTGCCAGTAGTATAAAGAGACAGGCGAATCAGCCCCAGCATTTT.

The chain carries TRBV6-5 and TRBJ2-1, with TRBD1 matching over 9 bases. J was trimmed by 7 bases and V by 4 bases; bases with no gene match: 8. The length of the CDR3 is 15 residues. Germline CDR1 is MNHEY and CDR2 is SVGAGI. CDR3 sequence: CASSWPGQGLNEQFF. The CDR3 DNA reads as TGTGCCAGCAGTTGGCCGGGACAGGGCTTGAATGAGCAGTTCTTC.

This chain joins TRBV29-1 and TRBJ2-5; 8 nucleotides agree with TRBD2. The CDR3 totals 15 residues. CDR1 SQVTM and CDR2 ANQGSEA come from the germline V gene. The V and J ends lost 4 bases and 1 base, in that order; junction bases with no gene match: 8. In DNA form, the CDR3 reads TGCAGCGTTGTAAGTTGGCGGGAGGTCCAAGAGACCCAGTACTTC. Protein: CSVVSWREVQETQYF.

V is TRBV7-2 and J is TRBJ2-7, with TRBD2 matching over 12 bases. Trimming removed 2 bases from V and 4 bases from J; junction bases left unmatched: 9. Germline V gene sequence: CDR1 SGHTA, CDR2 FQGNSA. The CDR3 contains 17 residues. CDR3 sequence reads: CASSLWASGGAEYEQYF. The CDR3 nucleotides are TGTGCCAGCAGCTTATGGGCTAGCGGGGGGGCTGAGTACGAGCAGTACTTC.

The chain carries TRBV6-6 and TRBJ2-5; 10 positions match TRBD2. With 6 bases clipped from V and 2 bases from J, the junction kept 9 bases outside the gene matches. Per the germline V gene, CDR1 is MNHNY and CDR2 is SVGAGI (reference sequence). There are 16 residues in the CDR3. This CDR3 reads CASSQNRTSGQETQYF. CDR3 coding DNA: TGTGCCAGCAGCCAAAATCGGACTAGCGGACAAGAGACCCAGTACTTC.

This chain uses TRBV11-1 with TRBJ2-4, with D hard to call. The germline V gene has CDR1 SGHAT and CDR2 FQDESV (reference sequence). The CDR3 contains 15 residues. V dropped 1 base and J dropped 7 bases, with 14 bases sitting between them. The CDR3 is CASSLELSSRNIQYF. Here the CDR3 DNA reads TGTGCCAGCAGCTTAGAGCTTTCGTCCCGGAACATTCAGTACTTC.

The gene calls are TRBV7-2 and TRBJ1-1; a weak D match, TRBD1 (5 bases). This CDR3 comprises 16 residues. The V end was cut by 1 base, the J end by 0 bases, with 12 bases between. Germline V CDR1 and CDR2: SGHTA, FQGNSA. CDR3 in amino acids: CASSLDGGAMNTEAFF. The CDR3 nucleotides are TGTGCCAGCAGCTTAGACGGAGGGGCAATGAACACTGAAGCTTTCTTT.

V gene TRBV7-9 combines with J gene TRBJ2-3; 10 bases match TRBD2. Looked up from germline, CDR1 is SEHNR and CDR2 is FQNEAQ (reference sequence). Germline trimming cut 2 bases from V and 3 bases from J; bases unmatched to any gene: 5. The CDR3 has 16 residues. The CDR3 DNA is TGTGCCAGCAGCTTACTTAGCGGGAGGAAGACAGATACGCAGTATTTT. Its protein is CASSLLSGRKTDTQYF. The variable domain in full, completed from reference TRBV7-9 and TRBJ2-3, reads DTGVSQNPRHKITKRGQNVTFRCDPISEHNRLYWYRQTLGQGPEFLTYFQNEAQLEKSRLLSDRFSAERPKGSFSTLEIQRTEQGDSAMYLCASSLLSGRKTDTQYFGPGTRLTVL.

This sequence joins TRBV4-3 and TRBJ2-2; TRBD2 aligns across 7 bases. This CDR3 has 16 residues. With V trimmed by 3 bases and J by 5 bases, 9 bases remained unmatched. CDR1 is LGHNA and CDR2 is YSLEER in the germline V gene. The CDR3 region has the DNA TGCGCCAGCAGCCATGACACCTCGCGGGGGACCGGGGAGCTGTTTTTT. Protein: CASSHDTSRGTGELFF.

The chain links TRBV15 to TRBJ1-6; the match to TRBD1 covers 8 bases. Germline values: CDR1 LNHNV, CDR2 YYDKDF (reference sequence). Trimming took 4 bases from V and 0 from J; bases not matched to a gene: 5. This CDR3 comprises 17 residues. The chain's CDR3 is CATSTTGGPSYNSPLHF. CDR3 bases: TGTGCCACCAGCACAACAGGGGGTCCCTCCTATAATTCACCCCTCCACTTT.

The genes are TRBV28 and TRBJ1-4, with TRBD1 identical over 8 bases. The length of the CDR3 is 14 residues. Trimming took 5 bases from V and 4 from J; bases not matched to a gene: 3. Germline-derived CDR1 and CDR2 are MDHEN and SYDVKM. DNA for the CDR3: TGTGCCAGCAGTCGAACAGGGGGTAATGAAAAACTGTTTTTT. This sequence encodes CASSRTGGNEKLFF.

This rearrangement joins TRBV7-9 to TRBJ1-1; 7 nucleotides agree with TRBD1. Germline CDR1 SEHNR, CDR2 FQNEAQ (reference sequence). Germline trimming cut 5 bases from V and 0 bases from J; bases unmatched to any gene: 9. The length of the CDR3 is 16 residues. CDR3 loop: CASSPKWTGVNTEAFF. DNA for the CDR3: TGTGCCAGCAGCCCAAAGTGGACAGGAGTGAACACTGAAGCTTTCTTT.

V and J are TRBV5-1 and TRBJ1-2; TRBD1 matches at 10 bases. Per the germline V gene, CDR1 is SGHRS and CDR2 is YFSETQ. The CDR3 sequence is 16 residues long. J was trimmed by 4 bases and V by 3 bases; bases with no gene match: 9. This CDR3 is CASSYSDRGRIYGYTF. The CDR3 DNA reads TGCGCCAGCAGCTACAGCGACAGGGGGCGGATCTATGGCTACACCTTC.

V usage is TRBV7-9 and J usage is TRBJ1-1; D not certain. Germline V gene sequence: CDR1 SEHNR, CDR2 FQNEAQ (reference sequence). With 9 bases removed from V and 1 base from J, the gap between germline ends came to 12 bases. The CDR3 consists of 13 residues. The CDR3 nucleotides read TGTGCCAGTGACTCCAACGGGAACACTGAAGCTTTCTTT. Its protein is CASDSNGNTEAFF.

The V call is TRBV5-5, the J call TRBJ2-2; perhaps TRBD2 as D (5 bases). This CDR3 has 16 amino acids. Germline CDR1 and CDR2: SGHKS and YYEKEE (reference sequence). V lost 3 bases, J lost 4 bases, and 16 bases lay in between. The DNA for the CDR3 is TGTGCCAGCAGCTGGAGGCGACGTGTGGTCACCGGGGAGCTGTTTTTT. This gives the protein CASSWRRRVVTGELFF.

The CDR3 DNA reads as TGTGCCAGCAGTTCGCCTAGCGGGAGGCATGGGAGCTCTGGGGCCAACGTCCTGACTTTC. Protein sequence: CASSSPSGRHGSSGANVLTF. This chain joins TRBV27 and TRBJ2-6; 11 nucleotides align to TRBD2. The length of the CDR3 is 20 residues. V trimming: 4 bases; J trimming: 0 bases; junction bases outside the gene matches: 11. CDR1 and CDR2 (germline): MNHEY, SMNVEV (reference sequence).

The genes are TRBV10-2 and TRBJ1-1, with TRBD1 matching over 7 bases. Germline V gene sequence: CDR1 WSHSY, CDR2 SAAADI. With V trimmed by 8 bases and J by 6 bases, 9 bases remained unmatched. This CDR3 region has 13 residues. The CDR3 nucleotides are TGCGCCAGCTCGGCGAGGACAGGAGCTGAAGCTTTCTTT. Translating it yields CASSARTGAEAFF.

CDR3 sequence reads: CASSQEPPGWNEQFF. In nucleotides, the CDR3 is TGCGCCAGCAGCCAAGAACCCCCAGGGTGGAATGAGCAGTTCTTC. V is TRBV4-1 and J is TRBJ2-1; possibly TRBD1 for D (5 bases). From germline, CDR1 is MGHRA and CDR2 YSYEKL. The CDR3 runs 15 residues. V lost 0 bases and J lost 7, with 13 bases in between.

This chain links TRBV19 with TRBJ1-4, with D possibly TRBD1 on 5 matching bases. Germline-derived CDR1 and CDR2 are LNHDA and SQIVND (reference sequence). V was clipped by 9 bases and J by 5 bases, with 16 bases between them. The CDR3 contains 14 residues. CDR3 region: CASTRLGLNEKLFF. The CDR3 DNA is TGTGCCAGCACCCGGTTGGGGCTAAATGAAAAACTGTTTTTT.

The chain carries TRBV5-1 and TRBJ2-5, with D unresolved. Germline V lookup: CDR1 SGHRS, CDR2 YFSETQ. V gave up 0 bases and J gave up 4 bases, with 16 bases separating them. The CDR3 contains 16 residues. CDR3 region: CASSLVMGLAGETQYF. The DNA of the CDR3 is TGCGCCAGCAGCTTGGTCATGGGCCTCGCTGGAGAGACCCAGTACTTC.

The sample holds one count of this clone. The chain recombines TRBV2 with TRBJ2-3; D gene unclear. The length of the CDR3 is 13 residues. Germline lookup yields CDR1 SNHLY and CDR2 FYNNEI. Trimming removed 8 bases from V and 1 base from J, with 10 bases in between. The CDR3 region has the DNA TGTGCCAGCGAGGTGAGCCGCACAGATACGCAGTATTTT. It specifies CASEVSRTDTQYF.

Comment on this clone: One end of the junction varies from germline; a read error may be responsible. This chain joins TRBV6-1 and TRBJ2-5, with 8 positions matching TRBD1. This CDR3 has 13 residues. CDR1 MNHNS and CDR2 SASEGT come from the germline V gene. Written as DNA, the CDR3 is TGTGCCAGCAGCGAAGGACAGGGAGAGACCCAGTACTTC. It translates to CASSEGQGETQYF.

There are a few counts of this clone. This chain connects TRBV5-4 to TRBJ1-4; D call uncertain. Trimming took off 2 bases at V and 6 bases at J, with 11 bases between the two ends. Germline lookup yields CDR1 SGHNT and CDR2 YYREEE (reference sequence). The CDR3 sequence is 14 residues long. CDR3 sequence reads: CASSFDGEHEKLFF. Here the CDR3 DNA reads TGTGCCAGCAGCTTTGACGGGGAGCATGAAAAACTGTTTTTT.

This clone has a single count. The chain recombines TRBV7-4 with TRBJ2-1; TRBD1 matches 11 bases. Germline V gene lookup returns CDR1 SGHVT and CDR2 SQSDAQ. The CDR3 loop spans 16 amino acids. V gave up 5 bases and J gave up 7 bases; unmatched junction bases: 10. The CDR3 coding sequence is TGTGCCAGCAGCCCCCCCCCGGGACAGGGGGGGAATGAGCAGTTCTTC. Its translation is CASSPPPGQGGNEQFF.

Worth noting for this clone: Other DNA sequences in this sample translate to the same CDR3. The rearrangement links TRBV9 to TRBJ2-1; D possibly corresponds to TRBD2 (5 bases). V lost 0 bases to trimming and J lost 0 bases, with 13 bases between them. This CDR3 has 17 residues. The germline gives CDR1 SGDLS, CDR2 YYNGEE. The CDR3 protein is CASSVGGSGSSYNEQFF. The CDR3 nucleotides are TGTGCCAGCAGCGTAGGGGGATCGGGGAGCTCCTACAATGAGCAGTTCTTC.

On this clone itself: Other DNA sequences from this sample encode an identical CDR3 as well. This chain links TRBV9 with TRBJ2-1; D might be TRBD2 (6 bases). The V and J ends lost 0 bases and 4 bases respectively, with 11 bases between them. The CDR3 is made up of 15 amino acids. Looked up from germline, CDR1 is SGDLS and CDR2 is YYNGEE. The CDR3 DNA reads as TGTGCCAGCAGCGTAGATGGGGGGAGTTACAATGAGCAGTTCTTC. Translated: CASSVDGGSYNEQFF.

The CDR3 bases are TGTGCCAGCAGCTTAGATTGTAAGGGGACTAGCGGGAACTACAATGAGCAGTTCTTC. Its translation is CASSLDCKGTSGNYNEQFF. This chain joins TRBV11-2 and TRBJ2-1; 13 nucleotides match TRBD2. The CDR3 totals 19 residues. Germline CDR1 and CDR2: SGHAT and FQNNGV. J was trimmed by 3 bases and V by 0 bases; bases with no gene match: 8.

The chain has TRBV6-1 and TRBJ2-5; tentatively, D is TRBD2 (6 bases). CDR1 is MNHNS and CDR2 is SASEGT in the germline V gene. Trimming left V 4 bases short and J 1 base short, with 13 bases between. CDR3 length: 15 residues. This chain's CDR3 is CASSVAGRPQETQYF. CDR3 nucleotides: TGTGCCAGCAGTGTGGCGGGGAGACCCCAAGAGACCCAGTACTTC.

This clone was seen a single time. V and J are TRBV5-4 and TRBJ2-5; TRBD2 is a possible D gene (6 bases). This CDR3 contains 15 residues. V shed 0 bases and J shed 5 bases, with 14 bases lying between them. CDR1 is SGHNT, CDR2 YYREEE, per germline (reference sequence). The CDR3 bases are TGTGCCAGCAGCTTGGACTTGCGGGATGGGGAGACCCAGTACTTC. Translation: CASSLDLRDGETQYF.

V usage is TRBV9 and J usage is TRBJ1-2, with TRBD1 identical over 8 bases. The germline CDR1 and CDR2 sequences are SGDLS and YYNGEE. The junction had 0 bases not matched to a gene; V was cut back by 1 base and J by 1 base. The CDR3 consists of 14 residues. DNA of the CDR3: TGTGCCAGCAGCGTAACAGGGGGTAACTATGGCTACACCTTC. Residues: CASSVTGGNYGYTF.